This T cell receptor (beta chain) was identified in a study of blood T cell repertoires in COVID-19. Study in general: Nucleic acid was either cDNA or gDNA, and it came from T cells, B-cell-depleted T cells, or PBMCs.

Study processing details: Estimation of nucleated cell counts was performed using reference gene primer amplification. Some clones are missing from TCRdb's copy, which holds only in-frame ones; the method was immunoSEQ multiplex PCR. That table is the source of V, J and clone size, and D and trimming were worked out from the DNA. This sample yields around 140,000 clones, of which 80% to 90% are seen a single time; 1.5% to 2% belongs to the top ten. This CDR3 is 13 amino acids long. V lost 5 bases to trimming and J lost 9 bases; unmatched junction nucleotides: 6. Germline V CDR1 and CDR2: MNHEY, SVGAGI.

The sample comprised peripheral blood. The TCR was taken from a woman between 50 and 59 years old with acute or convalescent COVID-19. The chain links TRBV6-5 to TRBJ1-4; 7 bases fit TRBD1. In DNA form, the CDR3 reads TGTGCCAGCAGTCCGACAGGGACCCAAAAACTGTTTTTT. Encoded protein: CASSPTGTQKLFF.